This T cell receptor beta chain derives from a study of blood T cell repertoires in COVID-19. Study as a whole: PBMCs, B-cell-depleted T cells, or T cells were the source of the cDNA or gDNA that made up the material.

CDR3 length equals 14 residues. V lost 2 bases and J 4 bases, leaving 11 bases between the germline ends. Per germline, CDR1 KGHSH and CDR2 LQKENI. Enrollees, roughly 18 to 90 years old, lived in about two dozen US areas. In the original workflow: Cell counts per sample came from amplifying reference gene primers. TCRdb's table, derived via immunoSEQ multiplex PCR, lists solely in-frame clones and lacks some. For V, J and clone size, that table is used; D and trimming come from the DNA. Among about 190,000 clones listed, about 88% were seen once. This sequence joins TRBV18 and TRBJ1-2; D not certain. Specimen: PBMCs or T cells enriched from blood (not recorded which). This TCR was sampled from a woman aged 30 to 39 who had recovered from COVID-19. The CDR3 DNA is TGTGCCAGCTCACCAAAAGAAACTGCCTATGGCTACACCTTC. As protein: CASSPKETAYGYTF. Full variable domain (rest looked up from reference TRBV18 and TRBJ1-2): NAGVMQNPRHLVRRRGQEARLRCSPMKGHSHVYWYRQLPEEGLKFMVYLQKENIIDESGMPKERFSAEFPKEGPSILRIQQVVRGDSAAYFCASSPKETAYGYTFGSGTRLTVV.